The T cell receptor beta chain under discussion was sequenced for a study of glioma-infiltrating T cells after dendritic cell vaccination. As for the study in general: Dendritic cell vaccine was injected intradermally three times, biweekly.

None of the glioblastoma patients had an isocitrate dehydrogenase mutation. Assay: immunoSEQ multiplex PCR; the TCRdb copy retains only in-frame clones and omits some. The sample records tens of thousands of clones, about 86% being singletons. Trimming stripped 4 bases from V and 5 bases from J, with 8 bases between. Looked up from germline, CDR1 is DFQATT and CDR2 is SNEGSKA (reference sequence). This CDR3 is 11 amino acids long. This specimen consisted of blood, obtained before dendritic cell vaccination. This TCR derives from a human donor with glioblastoma. V usage is TRBV20-1 and J usage is TRBJ1-2; no firm D call. As DNA, the CDR3 is TGCAGTGCTATAACGGAGTATGGCTACACCTTC. This encodes CSAITEYGYTF.